This is a list of T cell receptor beta chains from one sample in a study of T cell repertoires in cytomegalovirus infection. Antigen specificity for these receptors is unknown. A single record per CDR3 protein comes from TCRdb applying MiXCR to the reads. The sample includes 200,000 or so distinct CDR3 sequences, roughly 34% of them seen just once. This specimen was CD8+ T cells from cultured PBMCs, taken from culture after CMV antigen stimulation. The origin of the receptors is a human donor in good health (CMV status not recorded). Some clones in this sample may be carry-over from other donors' samples. Each CDR3 is given with its conserved first and last residue. Not every row has a clone size; where given, it reads once, few, many or a size class.

CDR3aa: CASSSPRESSYNEQFF
j_gene: TRBJ2-1
abundance: NA
v_gene: TRBV28

CDR3aa: CASSPTAGPYNEQFF
j_gene: TRBJ2-1
abundance: many
v_gene: TRBV7-3

CDR3aa: CASSTQESLRGYTF
j_gene: TRBJ1-2
abundance: few
v_gene: TRBV12-3/TRBV12-4

CDR3aa: CASSLTKRHEQYF
j_gene: TRBJ2-7
abundance: once
v_gene: TRBV6-6

CDR3aa: CASSLPADPNNEQFF
j_gene: TRBJ2-1
abundance: few
v_gene: TRBV27

CDR3aa: CATINRDREGRSDTQYF
j_gene: TRBJ2-3
abundance: NA
v_gene: TRBV7-9

CDR3aa: CASSWWLEGSYNEQFF
j_gene: TRBJ2-1
abundance: few
v_gene: TRBV12-3/TRBV12-4

CDR3aa: CASSLNPSYEQYF
j_gene: TRBJ2-7
abundance: NA
v_gene: TRBV12-3/TRBV12-4

CDR3aa: CASSYSVGSGNTIYF
j_gene: TRBJ1-3
abundance: NA
v_gene: TRBV6-6

CDR3aa: CASTVLMNTQYF
j_gene: TRBJ2-3
abundance: NA
v_gene: TRBV7-8

CDR3aa: CATSERAVDTGELFF
j_gene: TRBJ2-2
abundance: many
v_gene: TRBV24-1

CDR3aa: CASSQYFPAPRDSPLHF
j_gene: TRBJ1-6
abundance: NA
v_gene: TRBV4-1

CDR3aa: CAWSVYGAGAGSYTEAFF
j_gene: TRBJ1-1
abundance: NA
v_gene: TRBV30

CDR3aa: CASRLTGSTEAFF
j_gene: TRBJ1-1
abundance: NA
v_gene: TRBV5-1

CDR3aa: CASSMSKGTEAFF
j_gene: TRBJ1-1
abundance: many
v_gene: TRBV7-6

CDR3aa: CASSSSGVDYGYTF
j_gene: TRBJ1-2
abundance: few
v_gene: TRBV27

CDR3aa: CASSLGQAISPAGEQYF
j_gene: TRBJ2-7
abundance: NA
v_gene: TRBV12-3/TRBV12-4

CDR3aa: CASSPTGRKTEAFF
j_gene: TRBJ1-1
abundance: NA
v_gene: TRBV5-1

CDR3aa: CASSLEGTPHEQFF
j_gene: TRBJ2-1
abundance: NA
v_gene: TRBV7-4

CDR3aa: CSVAGEFF
j_gene: TRBJ2-1
abundance: NA
v_gene: TRBV29-1

CDR3aa: CASSPPLGAGDYNEQFF
j_gene: TRBJ2-1
abundance: NA
v_gene: TRBV7-9

CDR3aa: CSVEDTYSLNYGYTF
j_gene: TRBJ1-2
abundance: NA
v_gene: TRBV29-1

CDR3aa: CASSVAGGTTGELFF
j_gene: TRBJ2-2
abundance: NA
v_gene: TRBV2

CDR3aa: CSLTALELGRNNEQFF
j_gene: TRBJ2-1
abundance: NA
v_gene: TRBV29-1

CDR3aa: CASRPGQPGQGNTEAFF
j_gene: TRBJ1-1
abundance: few
v_gene: TRBV7-3

CDR3aa: CASSPSREAGDRYGYTF
j_gene: TRBJ1-2
abundance: NA
v_gene: TRBV6-1

CDR3aa: CASSLMSGYPEAFF
j_gene: TRBJ1-1
abundance: NA
v_gene: TRBV7-2

CDR3aa: CASSHIAGGFYEQYF
j_gene: TRBJ2-7
abundance: once
v_gene: TRBV11-2

CDR3aa: CASSLSAGGGYEQYF
j_gene: TRBJ2-7
abundance: NA
v_gene: TRBV7-6

CDR3aa: CASSRTRSTEAFF
j_gene: TRBJ1-1
abundance: NA
v_gene: TRBV27

CDR3aa: CASTNAQGAGTVAFF
j_gene: TRBJ1-1
abundance: NA
v_gene: TRBV7-9

CDR3aa: CASSYSEGGNTEAFF
j_gene: TRBJ1-1
abundance: few
v_gene: TRBV6-5

CDR3aa: CASSGRVFDEQYF
j_gene: TRBJ2-7
abundance: NA
v_gene: TRBV6-6

CDR3aa: CASSLDFGDTQYF
j_gene: TRBJ2-3
abundance: NA
v_gene: TRBV11-2

CDR3aa: CASSLERGAVAGGEKLFF
j_gene: TRBJ1-4
abundance: NA
v_gene: TRBV7-2

CDR3aa: CASGLGYTDNEQFF
j_gene: TRBJ2-1
abundance: NA
v_gene: TRBV12-5

CDR3aa: CASSPMTGRRQPQHF
j_gene: TRBJ1-5
abundance: NA
v_gene: TRBV12-3/TRBV12-4

CDR3aa: CASSEAVIGGGSSGRDNEQFF
j_gene: TRBJ2-1
abundance: few
v_gene: TRBV2

CDR3aa: CASSQGGHYEQYF
j_gene: TRBJ2-7
abundance: few
v_gene: TRBV5-6

CDR3aa: CASSLAQSYTGDTQYF
j_gene: TRBJ2-3
abundance: NA
v_gene: TRBV7-9

CDR3aa: CSAQTSPSSYNEQFF
j_gene: TRBJ2-1
abundance: NA
v_gene: TRBV20-1

CDR3aa: CASSPPGTSVGDEQFF
j_gene: TRBJ2-1
abundance: once
v_gene: TRBV3-1

CDR3aa: CATSVHRDTSYEQYF
j_gene: TRBJ2-7
abundance: once
v_gene: TRBV15

CDR3aa: CASSAQGYPNYGYTF
j_gene: TRBJ1-2
abundance: few
v_gene: TRBV19

CDR3aa: CASNTGNTEAFF
j_gene: TRBJ1-1
abundance: few
v_gene: TRBV7-9

CDR3aa: CASSLEIRLGGGVTEAFF
j_gene: TRBJ1-1
abundance: NA
v_gene: TRBV7-6

CDR3aa: CASSYLHAGTEAFF
j_gene: TRBJ1-1
abundance: few
v_gene: TRBV6-2/TRBV6-3

CDR3aa: CASSFDRGMNTEAFF
j_gene: TRBJ1-1
abundance: many
v_gene: TRBV12-3/TRBV12-4

CDR3aa: CASSSAPGTANTGELFF
j_gene: TRBJ2-2
abundance: NA
v_gene: TRBV7-8

CDR3aa: CASSLGQGVLQYGYTF
j_gene: TRBJ1-2
abundance: few
v_gene: TRBV27

CDR3aa: CASRPGGALNEQFF
j_gene: TRBJ2-1
abundance: NA
v_gene: TRBV27

CDR3aa: CASSDRDRVNNQPQHF
j_gene: TRBJ1-5
abundance: NA
v_gene: TRBV12-3/TRBV12-4

CDR3aa: CASSAGGEGSGNTIYF
j_gene: TRBJ1-3
abundance: few
v_gene: TRBV12-3/TRBV12-4

CDR3aa: CASSYGGVRSPLHF
j_gene: TRBJ1-6
abundance: NA
v_gene: TRBV6-6

CDR3aa: CASSLSLNTEAFF
j_gene: TRBJ1-1
abundance: many
v_gene: TRBV27

CDR3aa: CASSSQGPADTQYF
j_gene: TRBJ2-3
abundance: NA
v_gene: TRBV7-9

CDR3aa: CATSRSEGRGEKLFF
j_gene: TRBJ1-4
abundance: NA
v_gene: TRBV15